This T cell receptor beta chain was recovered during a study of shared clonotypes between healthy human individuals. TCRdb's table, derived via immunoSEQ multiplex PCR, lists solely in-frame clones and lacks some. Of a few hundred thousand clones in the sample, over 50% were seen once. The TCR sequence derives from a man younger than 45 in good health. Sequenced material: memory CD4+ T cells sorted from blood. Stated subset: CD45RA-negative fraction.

The CDR3 nucleotides are TGTGCCAGCAGTCGGGACAGCGACTATGGCTACACCTTC. It codes for CASSRDSDYGYTF. This chain uses TRBV14 with TRBJ1-2; 7 nucleotides align to TRBD1. CDR1 and CDR2 from the germline V gene are SGHDN and FVKESK. The junction had 4 bases not matched to a gene; V was cut back by 6 bases and J by 3 bases. CDR3 length: 13 amino acids.